This is a list of T cell receptor beta chains from one sample in a study of blood T cell repertoires in COVID-19. The method was immunoSEQ multiplex PCR; TCRdb's version includes in-frame clones alone and lacks a portion of them. The sample includes a few hundred thousand clones, 86% of them seen just once. Sequencing was done on a sample of PBMCs or T cells enriched from blood (not recorded which). The receptors derive from a woman aged 40 to 50 with acute COVID-19. Both conserved end residues are part of each CDR3. D genes are given only for firm matches. Not every row has a clone size; where given, it reads once, few, many or a size class.

j_gene: TRBJ1-3; len: 12; abundance: NA; d_gene: NA; v_gene: TRBV7-9; CDR3aa: CASRPIGDTIYF; CDR3nt: TGTGCCAGCAGGCCTATCGGGGACACCATATATTTT
j_gene: TRBJ1-5; len: 14; abundance: NA; d_gene: NA; v_gene: TRBV7-2; CDR3aa: CASSLARGNQPQHF; CDR3nt: TGTGCCAGCAGCTTAGCCAGGGGCAATCAGCCCCAGCATTTT
j_gene: TRBJ1-5; len: 13; abundance: NA; d_gene: NA; v_gene: TRBV19; CDR3aa: CASSINGNQPQHF; CDR3nt: TGTGCCAGTAGTATAAACGGGAATCAGCCCCAGCATTTT
j_gene: TRBJ2-2; len: 12; abundance: few; d_gene: NA; v_gene: TRBV9; CDR3aa: CASSAGVGELFF; CDR3nt: TGTGCCAGCAGCGCGGGAGTCGGGGAGCTGTTTTTT
j_gene: TRBJ1-5; len: 15; abundance: NA; d_gene: TRBD1; v_gene: TRBV27; CDR3aa: CASRRLTGDHQPQHF; CDR3nt: TGTGCCAGCAGAAGGTTGACAGGGGACCATCAGCCCCAGCATTTT
j_gene: TRBJ2-1; len: 14; abundance: NA; d_gene: TRBD2; v_gene: TRBV15; CDR3aa: CATSRGGTSNEQFF; CDR3nt: TGTGCCACCAGCAGGGGAGGGACTAGCAATGAGCAGTTCTTC
j_gene: TRBJ2-2; len: 16; abundance: NA; d_gene: TRBD2; v_gene: TRBV27; CDR3aa: CASSPSGKVWGGELFF; CDR3nt: TGTGCCAGCAGTCCAAGCGGGAAAGTTTGGGGCGGGGAGCTGTTTTTT
j_gene: TRBJ1-1; len: 16; abundance: NA; d_gene: NA; v_gene: TRBV19; CDR3aa: CASSFAPADYNTEAFF; CDR3nt: TGTGCCAGTAGTTTCGCTCCGGCGGACTACAACACTGAAGCTTTCTTT
j_gene: TRBJ2-2; len: 13; abundance: NA; d_gene: NA; v_gene: TRBV3-1/TRBV3-2; CDR3aa: CASSHGGTGELFF; CDR3nt: TGTGCCAGCAGCCACGGGGGAACCGGGGAGCTGTTTTTT
j_gene: TRBJ1-1; len: 15; abundance: NA; d_gene: TRBD1; v_gene: TRBV28; CDR3aa: CASSSAGTGDTEAFF; CDR3nt: TGTGCCAGCAGTTCGGCCGGGACAGGGGACACTGAAGCTTTCTTT
j_gene: TRBJ2-7; len: 16; abundance: NA; d_gene: TRBD2; v_gene: TRBV11-2; CDR3aa: CASSSGLAGGGYEQYF; CDR3nt: TGTGCCAGCAGCTCTGGACTAGCGGGAGGGGGCTACGAGCAGTACTTC
j_gene: TRBJ1-1; len: 14; abundance: NA; d_gene: TRBD1; v_gene: TRBV7-3; CDR3aa: CASSLQGAGTEAFF; CDR3nt: TGTGCCAGCAGCCTGCAGGGGGCGGGAACTGAAGCTTTCTTT
j_gene: TRBJ2-5; len: 13; abundance: once; d_gene: NA; v_gene: TRBV2; CDR3aa: CASSSEAQETQYF; CDR3nt: TGTGCCAGCAGTTCGGAGGCCCAAGAGACCCAGTACTTC
j_gene: TRBJ2-1; len: 14; abundance: once; d_gene: TRBD1; v_gene: TRBV27; CDR3aa: CASRRQGPYNEQFF; CDR3nt: TGTGCCAGCAGGAGACAGGGTCCCTACAATGAGCAGTTCTTC
j_gene: TRBJ2-7; len: 13; abundance: NA; d_gene: TRBD1; v_gene: TRBV6-5; CDR3aa: CASEGTGYGEQYF; CDR3nt: TGTGCCAGCGAAGGGACAGGGTACGGCGAGCAGTACTTC
j_gene: TRBJ2-7; len: 12; abundance: NA; d_gene: NA; v_gene: TRBV6-5; CDR3aa: CASRTDSYEQYF; CDR3nt: TGTGCCAGCAGGACAGATTCCTACGAGCAGTACTTC
j_gene: TRBJ2-7; len: 14; abundance: few; d_gene: NA; v_gene: TRBV24-1; CDR3aa: CATSASGRGFEQYF; CDR3nt: TGTGCCACCAGTGCGTCCGGGAGAGGCTTCGAGCAGTACTTC
j_gene: TRBJ1-2; len: 14; abundance: NA; d_gene: TRBD1; v_gene: TRBV16; CDR3aa: CASSPYDRGEGYTF; CDR3nt: TGTGCCAGCAGCCCGTACGACAGGGGGGAAGGCTACACCTTC
j_gene: TRBJ1-4; len: 14; abundance: NA; d_gene: NA; v_gene: TRBV28; CDR3aa: CASSSERRREKLFF; CDR3nt: TGTGCCAGCAGTAGCGAACGGCGACGGGAAAAACTGTTTTTT
j_gene: TRBJ2-5; len: 17; abundance: few; d_gene: TRBD2; v_gene: TRBV10-3; CDR3aa: CAISDSPSGRGEETQYF; CDR3nt: TGTGCCATCAGTGACTCACCTAGCGGGAGAGGCGAGGAGACCCAGTACTTC
j_gene: TRBJ1-4; len: 16; abundance: NA; d_gene: NA; v_gene: TRBV19; CDR3aa: CASSPGQGATNEKLFF; CDR3nt: TGTGCCAGTAGTCCCGGGCAGGGCGCAACTAATGAAAAACTGTTTTTT
j_gene: TRBJ2-2; len: 16; abundance: NA; d_gene: TRBD1; v_gene: TRBV10-3; CDR3aa: CAIRGKQGTNTGELFF; CDR3nt: TGTGCCATCAGGGGCAAACAGGGGACGAACACCGGGGAGCTGTTTTTT
j_gene: TRBJ2-1; len: 15; abundance: NA; d_gene: TRBD2; v_gene: TRBV7-3; CDR3aa: CASSPGLAGNNEQFF; CDR3nt: TGTGCCAGCAGCCCCGGACTAGCGGGTAACAATGAGCAGTTCTTC
j_gene: TRBJ2-1; len: 13; abundance: NA; d_gene: NA; v_gene: TRBV6-2/TRBV6-3; CDR3aa: CASSWTVYNEQFF; CDR3nt: TGTGCCAGCAGTTGGACAGTCTACAATGAGCAGTTCTTC
j_gene: TRBJ2-5; len: 15; abundance: NA; d_gene: TRBD2; v_gene: TRBV7-3; CDR3aa: CASAAGGGRQETQYF; CDR3nt: TGTGCCAGCGCAGCGGGAGGGGGGAGGCAAGAGACCCAGTACTTC
j_gene: TRBJ2-2; len: 16; abundance: NA; d_gene: TRBD2; v_gene: TRBV7-3; CDR3aa: CASSFASGRDTGELFF; CDR3nt: TGTGCCAGCAGCTTCGCTAGCGGGAGAGACACCGGGGAGCTGTTTTTT
j_gene: TRBJ2-3; len: 15; abundance: NA; d_gene: NA; v_gene: TRBV5-1; CDR3aa: CASSSDRTYTDTQYF; CDR3nt: TGCGCCAGCAGCTCCGACAGGACATACACAGATACGCAGTATTTT
j_gene: TRBJ1-5; len: 14; abundance: NA; d_gene: TRBD1; v_gene: TRBV7-9; CDR3aa: CASSRDRDNQPQHF; CDR3nt: TGTGCCAGCAGCCGGGACAGGGATAATCAGCCCCAGCATTTT
j_gene: TRBJ1-1; len: 15; abundance: NA; d_gene: TRBD1; v_gene: TRBV9; CDR3aa: CASSRTGDVGTEAFF; CDR3nt: TGTGCCAGCAGCAGGACAGGGGACGTCGGCACTGAAGCTTTCTTT
j_gene: TRBJ1-6; len: 15; abundance: NA; d_gene: NA; v_gene: TRBV6-5; CDR3aa: CASRGDRSDNSPLHF; CDR3nt: TGTGCCAGCAGGGGTGACAGGTCTGATAATTCACCCCTCCACTTT
j_gene: TRBJ1-4; len: 15; abundance: NA; d_gene: TRBD1; v_gene: TRBV28; CDR3aa: CASSPRTGKGEKLFF; CDR3nt: TGTGCCAGCAGTCCGAGGACAGGGAAAGGAGAAAAACTGTTTTTT
j_gene: TRBJ2-4; len: 13; abundance: NA; d_gene: NA; v_gene: TRBV5-1; CDR3aa: CASSSSGENIQYF; CDR3nt: NA
j_gene: TRBJ2-5; len: 16; abundance: once; d_gene: NA; v_gene: TRBV7-2; CDR3aa: CASSLPHFAPSETQYF; CDR3nt: TGTGCCAGCAGCTTACCTCACTTTGCGCCGAGTGAGACCCAGTACTTC
j_gene: TRBJ2-2; len: 16; abundance: NA; d_gene: TRBD2; v_gene: TRBV28; CDR3aa: CASSLGLAGYPGELFF; CDR3nt: TGTGCCAGCAGTCTCGGACTAGCGGGATACCCCGGGGAGCTGTTTTTT
j_gene: TRBJ2-5; len: 16; abundance: NA; d_gene: TRBD2; v_gene: TRBV7-3; CDR3aa: CASSPSVVAGVETQYF; CDR3nt: TGTGCCAGCAGCCCCTCTGTGGTAGCGGGAGTGGAGACCCAGTACTTC
j_gene: TRBJ2-7; len: 15; abundance: NA; d_gene: TRBD2; v_gene: TRBV6-5; CDR3aa: CASRDGTSGRYEQYF; CDR3nt: TGTGCCAGCAGAGACGGGACTAGCGGGAGGTACGAGCAGTACTTC
j_gene: TRBJ2-3; len: 15; abundance: NA; d_gene: TRBD2; v_gene: TRBV19; CDR3aa: CASSTGLVSTDTQYF; CDR3nt: TGTGCCAGTAGTACCGGACTAGTTAGCACAGATACGCAGTATTTT
j_gene: TRBJ2-2; len: 12; abundance: NA; d_gene: NA; v_gene: TRBV28; CDR3aa: CASRLRAGELFF; CDR3nt: TGTGCCAGCAGACTCAGGGCCGGGGAGCTGTTTTTT
j_gene: TRBJ1-5; len: 15; abundance: medium-sized; d_gene: TRBD1; v_gene: TRBV2; CDR3aa: CASREQGAGNQPQHF; CDR3nt: TGTGCCAGCAGAGAGCAGGGGGCTGGCAATCAGCCCCAGCATTTT
j_gene: TRBJ2-2; len: 15; abundance: NA; d_gene: TRBD1; v_gene: TRBV2; CDR3aa: CASSRQGLGTGELFF; CDR3nt: TGTGCCAGCAGCCGACAGGGATTGGGCACCGGGGAGCTGTTTTTT
j_gene: TRBJ1-5; len: 17; abundance: once; d_gene: NA; v_gene: TRBV28; CDR3aa: CASRPGGDLYSNQPQHF; CDR3nt: TGTGCCAGCAGGCCTGGGGGGGACCTATATAGCAATCAGCCCCAGCATTTT
j_gene: TRBJ1-2; len: 16; abundance: NA; d_gene: TRBD1; v_gene: TRBV19; CDR3aa: CASRKSDRAGSYGYTF; CDR3nt: TGTGCCAGTAGAAAAAGTGACAGGGCAGGCAGCTATGGCTACACCTTC
j_gene: TRBJ1-2; len: 14; abundance: NA; d_gene: NA; v_gene: TRBV29-1; CDR3aa: CSAPSMGANYGYTF; CDR3nt: TGCAGCGCCCCCTCGATGGGAGCTAACTATGGCTACACCTTC
j_gene: TRBJ2-1; len: 16; abundance: NA; d_gene: TRBD2; v_gene: TRBV3-1/TRBV3-2; CDR3aa: CASSQDQITSGSGQFF; CDR3nt: TGTGCCAGCAGCCAAGATCAAATTACTAGCGGGAGCGGGCAGTTCTTC
j_gene: TRBJ2-7; len: 12; abundance: NA; d_gene: NA; v_gene: TRBV27; CDR3aa: CASSSYHYEQYF; CDR3nt: TGTGCCAGCAGTTCCTATCACTACGAGCAGTACTTC
j_gene: TRBJ2-3; len: 14; abundance: NA; d_gene: NA; v_gene: TRBV18; CDR3aa: CASSPRDFTDTQYF; CDR3nt: TGTGCCAGCTCACCGAGAGATTTCACAGATACGCAGTATTTT
j_gene: TRBJ2-7; len: 14; abundance: NA; d_gene: TRBD1; v_gene: TRBV10-1; CDR3aa: CASSEGQGFYEQYF; CDR3nt: TGCGCCAGCAGTGAGGGACAGGGATTCTACGAGCAGTACTTC
j_gene: TRBJ2-1; len: 17; abundance: medium-sized; d_gene: TRBD2; v_gene: TRBV13; CDR3aa: CASILLTPTSDHNEQFF; CDR3nt: TGTGCCAGCATCCTACTGACCCCTACTAGCGACCACAATGAGCAGTTCTTC
j_gene: TRBJ1-4; len: 14; abundance: NA; d_gene: NA; v_gene: TRBV11-3; CDR3aa: CASSLRAGEEKLFF; CDR3nt: TGTGCCAGCAGCCTAAGAGCGGGGGAAGAAAAACTGTTTTTT
j_gene: TRBJ2-4; len: 13; abundance: NA; d_gene: TRBD1; v_gene: TRBV2; CDR3aa: CASIEGAIGIQYF; CDR3nt: TGTGCCAGCATTGAGGGGGCCATCGGCATTCAGTACTTC
j_gene: TRBJ2-1; len: 14; abundance: NA; d_gene: TRBD2; v_gene: TRBV2; CDR3aa: CASTQASGSSEQFF; CDR3nt: TGTGCCAGCACCCAGGCTAGCGGGAGTTCTGAGCAGTTCTTC
j_gene: TRBJ1-1; len: 11; abundance: NA; d_gene: TRBD1; v_gene: TRBV7-6; CDR3aa: CASRGDSEAFF; CDR3nt: TGTGCCAGCAGAGGGGACAGCGAAGCTTTCTTT
j_gene: TRBJ2-7; len: 17; abundance: NA; d_gene: NA; v_gene: TRBV7-3; CDR3aa: CASSNGRGTRVSYEQYF; CDR3nt: TGTGCCAGCAGCAACGGACGGGGAACCCGGGTTTCCTACGAGCAGTACTTC
j_gene: TRBJ1-5; len: 10; abundance: NA; d_gene: NA; v_gene: TRBV10-1; CDR3aa: CASQNQPQHF; CDR3nt: TGCGCCAGCCAGAATCAGCCCCAGCATTTT